Below, 29 T cell receptor beta chains from the same sample are listed, as sequenced in a study of regulatory T cells after allogeneic stem cell transplantation (dated by TCRdb to the late 2010s). Reading the label with the study, this specimen's time point is: 30 days after allogeneic hematopoietic stem cell transplantation. TCRdb records Illumina MiSeq as the sequencer. Reverse transcription of RNA was performed with the SMARTer RACE cDNA Amplification kit, after which the TCR beta CDR3 region was amplified. The public reads were quality trimmed at Q25 with fastp and then assembled into clones with MiXCR by TCRdb, keeping productive beta chains. Records with the same CDR3 protein are collapsed into one entry carrying the most frequent genes and DNA. The sample includes roughly 4,700 distinct CDR3 sequences, with around 95% observed a single time. The ten top clones hold approximately 42% of the sample.

The sample was sorted CD4+ T cells from blood (whether regulatory or conventional is not recorded), taken 30 days after allogeneic stem cell transplant. The receptors stem from a human patient who had an allogeneic stem cell transplant, so the T cells may come from the graft donor.

In regard to this clonotype: Relative to the germline gene, one junction end is altered; a read error may explain this. J is TRBJ1-2 and V is TRBV5-1; perhaps TRBD1 as D (6 bases). Germline CDR1 reads SGHRS; CDR2 reads YFSETQ. The CDR3 is 14 amino acids. The CDR3 protein is CGSSLEGGIYGYTF. In DNA form, the CDR3 reads TGCGGCAGCAGCTTGGAGGGGGGGATATATGGCTACACCTTC.

Worth noting for this clonotype: An end of the junction differs from the germline gene, which may be a read error. The chain couples TRBV20-1 to TRBJ1-5; no definite D call. Germline V gene sequence: CDR1 DFQATT, CDR2 SNEGSKA (reference sequence). The CDR3 loop spans 14 amino acids. The CDR3 loop is CSASWGKRNQPQHF. CDR3 DNA: TGCAGTGCCAGTTGGGGAAAGAGAAATCAGCCGCAGCATTTT.

In its sample, this clonotype ranks as large (0.1 to 1%). The V gene is TRBV20-1, the J gene TRBJ1-6; D remains ambiguous. Deletions cut 5 bases from V and 14 bases from J, with 22 bases between. The CDR3 extends over 14 amino acids. The germline gives CDR1 DFQATT, CDR2 SNEGSKA (reference sequence). The CDR3 coding sequence is TGCAGTGCTCCAAGCAATGGAGTCTTGTCTTCCCTCCACTTT. Translated, it gives CSAPSNGVLSSLHF.

Comments on this clonotype: A read error may account for a junction end that differs from germline. This chain uses TRBV19 with TRBJ2-7; unclear D gene. In germline, CDR1 is LNHDA, CDR2 SQIVND (reference sequence). The CDR3 sequence is 13 residues long. In nucleotides, the CDR3 is TGTGCCAGCAGTATGGGTACCGCCTCCGCGCACTACTTC. It is translated as CASSMGTASAHYF.

Of note for this clonotype: It is likely a read error, because the conserved phenylalanine at the end of the CDR3 is missing. V usage is TRBV3-1 and J usage is TRBJ2-1; D gene unclear. The J call may be mistaken, given a closer DNA end match to TRBJ2-7. Germline CDR1 and CDR2: LGHDT and YNNKEL (reference sequence). The CDR3 has 12 amino acids. Here the CDR3 reads CTSSQEYNEQYD. Here the CDR3 DNA reads TGTACCAGCAGCCAAGAGTACAATGAGCAGTACGAC.

V is TRBV5-1 and J is TRBJ2-1, with 13 bases matching TRBD2. J lost 10 bases, V lost 8 bases, and 15 bases had no gene match. The germline V gene has CDR1 SGHRS and CDR2 YFSETQ. The CDR3 extends over 16 amino acids. The CDR3 nucleotides are TGCGCCAGTCCTCCTGGGACTAGCGGGAACTACTACGAGCAGTTCTTC. Translating it yields CASPPGTSGNYYEQFF.

This rearrangement joins TRBV13 to TRBJ2-1, with 7 positions matching TRBD1. The CDR3 runs 15 residues. V shed 5 bases, J shed 12 bases, and the junction held 16 bases outside the gene matches. In germline, CDR1 is PRHDT, CDR2 FYEKMQ (reference sequence). The CDR3 DNA reads as TGTGCCAGCAGCGGAGACAGGGTTCTGGGCCAGAGGCAGTTCTTC. This sequence encodes CASSGDRVLGQRQFF.

The rearrangement uses TRBV5-1 and TRBJ2-7; 13 bases agree with TRBD2. The CDR3 sequence is 16 residues long. V shed 8 bases, J shed 6 bases, and the junction held 14 bases outside the gene matches. Germline V gives CDR1 SGHRS, CDR2 YFSETQ. The CDR3, as DNA: TGCGCCAGTCACACTGGGACTAGCGGGAAGTACTCCGAGCAGTACTTC. Translated: CASHTGTSGKYSEQYF.

In the case of this clonotype: One junction end disagrees with the germline gene, perhaps due to a read error. The V and J genes are TRBV5-8 and TRBJ1-5; D unresolved. Germline V gene sequence: CDR1 SGHTS, CDR2 YDEGEE. The length of the CDR3 is 15 residues. In DNA form, the CDR3 reads TGTGCCAGCAGCCTGCGGCGTACCAGCTATCAGGCCCAGCACTTT. Protein: CASSLRRTSYQAQHF.

This chain uses TRBV6-5 with TRBJ2-1; 7 bases align to TRBD2. The germline V gene encodes CDR1 MNHEY and CDR2 SVGAGI. With V trimmed by 6 bases and J by 9 bases, 14 bases remained unmatched. The CDR3 runs to 15 residues. This CDR3 reads CASRHLAGAPGEQFF. The CDR3, as DNA: TGTGCCAGCAGGCACCTGGCGGGAGCGCCGGGTGAGCAGTTCTTC.

To note about this clonotype: A read error may produce the germline difference seen at one junction end. The chain has TRBV20-1 and TRBJ1-1, with no clear D. Germline V gene data show CDR1 as DFQATT and CDR2 as SNEGSKA (reference sequence). The CDR3 is 11 residues long. The CDR3 nucleotides are TGCAGTGCGAGCGGACTGGGAGGCGCTTCCTTT. Translation gives CSASGLGGASF.

As to this clonotype: Germline and junction disagree at one end, which may indicate a read error. The rearrangement links TRBV6-5 to TRBJ2-4; tentative D call: TRBD1 (5 bases). The CDR3 contains 13 residues. The V gene's germline CDR1 is MNHEY and CDR2 SVGAGI. This chain's CDR3 is CASSPWGKNNQHF. The CDR3 region has the DNA TGTGCCAGCAGTCCGTGGGGCAAAAACAATCAGCACTTC.

A word on this clonotype: A read error may produce the germline difference seen at one junction end. The chain is built from TRBV5-1 and TRBJ2-7; TRBD2 aligns across 7 bases. Per germline, CDR1 SGHRS and CDR2 YFSETQ. This CDR3 has 15 amino acids. CDR3 nucleotide sequence: TGCGCCATCAGCATGCGGGCGGGAGCCATGTACGAGCGGTACTTC. Translating it yields CAISMRAGAMYERYF.

Notes on this clonotype: The CDR3 does not close with the conserved phenylalanine or tryptophan, likely indicating a read error. No DNA is shown, since the ends of the CDR3 on it are uncertain; the CDR3 is the one TCRdb lists. The V gene is TRBV20-1, the J gene TRBJ1-5. Germline values: CDR1 DFQATT, CDR2 SNEGSKA (reference sequence). The CDR3 region is 14 residues in length, termini included. Here the CDR3 reads CSASWGMGNQPRQL.

The chain uses TRBV5-1 and TRBJ2-1; unclear D gene. The CDR3 runs 14 residues. V was shortened by 7 bases and J by 8 bases, with 19 bases between the two germline ends. Germline V gene lookup returns CDR1 SGHRS and CDR2 YFSETQ. CDR3 residues: CASGLRPAADEQFF. DNA for the CDR3: TGCGCCAGCGGCCTGCGACCGGCGGCAGATGAGCAGTTCTTC. The whole variable domain, filled in from reference TRBV5-1 and TRBJ2-1, reads KAGVTQTPRYLIKTRGQQVTLSCSPISGHRSVSWYQQTPGQGLQFLFEYFSETQRNKGNFPGRFSGRQFSNSRSEMNVSTLELGDSALYLCASGLRPAADEQFFGPGTRLTVL.

The chain carries TRBV5-4 and TRBJ2-5, with 11 bases matching TRBD1. The CDR3 is 15 residues long. V trimming: 6 bases; J trimming: 3 bases; junction bases outside the gene matches: 7. The V gene's germline CDR1 is SGHNT and CDR2 YYREEE (reference sequence). The CDR3 nucleotides read TGTGCCAGCAACCTAAAGGGACAGGGGGAAGAGACCCAGTACTTC. It codes for CASNLKGQGEETQYF.

With respect to this clonotype: The junction and the germline gene differ at one end; a read error may be behind it. The rearrangement links TRBV5-5 to TRBJ1-5; D possibly corresponds to TRBD1 (5 bases). Germline V CDR1 and CDR2: SGHKS, YYEKEE (reference sequence). CDR3 length equals 18 residues. The CDR3 region is CSSVSSSRGMTSNHHHHF. For the CDR3, the DNA is TGTTCCAGCGTCTCGTCGTCGAGGGGAATGACTAGCAATCATCACCATCATTTT.

The chain is built from TRBV5-1 and TRBJ1-4; D is unresolved. The CDR3 contains 14 residues. V dropped 4 bases and J dropped 3 bases, with 10 bases sitting between them. CDR1 and CDR2 (germline): SGHRS, YFSETQ. The chain's CDR3 is CASSTGRSNEKLFF. Here the CDR3 DNA reads TGCGCCAGCAGCACCGGGAGGTCTAATGAAAAACTGTTTTTT. The whole variable domain, remainder taken from reference TRBV5-1 and TRBJ1-4, is KAGVTQTPRYLIKTRGQQVTLSCSPISGHRSVSWYQQTPGQGLQFLFEYFSETQRNKGNFPGRFSGRQFSNSRSEMNVSTLELGDSALYLCASSTGRSNEKLFFGSGTQLSVL.

As regards this clonotype: The junction and the germline gene differ at one end; a read error may be behind it. This rearrangement joins TRBV13 to TRBJ2-1; possibly TRBD1 for D (5 bases). The CDR3 has 15 amino acids. Per the germline V gene, CDR1 is PRHDT and CDR2 is FYEKMQ (reference sequence). CDR3 coding DNA: TGTGCCAGCAGCGTAGGCAGGGTTGTGGACCGGAGGCAGTTCTTC. Residues: CASSVGRVVDRRQFF.

Concerning this clonotype itself: The missing conserved phenylalanine or tryptophan at the end of this CDR3 makes a read error likely. The chain employs TRBV29-1 and TRBJ2-1; 12 nucleotides match TRBD1. The CDR3 has 16 amino acids. CDR1 is SQVTM and CDR2 is ANQGSEA in the germline V gene. V gave up 6 bases and J gave up 3 bases; unmatched junction bases: 9. The CDR3 bases are TGCAGCGTGACCCTCGGGACAGGGGGCTACTACAATGAGCAGTTCGTC. Translated, it gives CSVTLGTGGYYNEQFV.

In regard to this clonotype: This CDR3 fails to terminate in the conserved phenylalanine or tryptophan, so it likely reflects a read error. The limits of the CDR3 on the DNA are not certain, so only TCRdb's listed CDR3 is given. The gene calls are TRBV2 and TRBJ2-2; the table's D call, TRBD2, has no DNA check behind it. The CDR3 numbers 16 amino acids, ends counted. The V gene's germline CDR1 is SNHLY and CDR2 FYNNEI. The CDR3 sequence: CSSSGELAGLVGERSS.

On this clonotype itself: The junction shows a germline mismatch at one end, possibly a read error. This rearrangement joins TRBV5-1 to TRBJ1-2; 7 nucleotides match TRBD1. CDR3 length equals 15 residues. The germline gives CDR1 SGHRS, CDR2 YFSETQ. The chain's CDR3 is CDISFRGDADYGDSF. The DNA for the CDR3 is TGCGACATCAGCTTCAGGGGGGACGCGGATTATGGCGACTCCTTC.

On this clonotype itself: Compared with germline, one end of the junction differs, possibly owing to a read error. The chain has TRBV6-2 or TRBV6-3 and TRBJ1-1; 7 nucleotides line up with TRBD1. The germline gives CDR1 MNHEY, CDR2 SVGEGT. The CDR3 is made up of 14 amino acids. The chain's CDR3 is CGSSLTGMNPEVFF. For the CDR3, the DNA is TGTGGCAGCAGTCTGACAGGGATGAACCCTGAAGTTTTCTTT.

The CDR3 loop reads CASSAPALGEQYF. The CDR3, as DNA: TGTGCCAGCAGCGCTCCTGCCTTAGGGGAGCAGTACTTC. The genes are TRBV9 and TRBJ2-7; no firm D call. Trimming stripped 3 bases from V and 7 bases from J, with 14 bases between. Germline-derived CDR1 and CDR2 are SGDLS and YYNGEE. CDR3 length equals 13 residues.

With respect to this clonotype: A junction end diverges from the germline sequence, so it may reflect a read error. This chain uses TRBV5-1 with TRBJ1-2, with D perhaps matching TRBD1 (5 bases). In germline, CDR1 is SGHRS, CDR2 YFSETQ. This CDR3 is built from 14 residues. The CDR3 DNA reads TGCGGCACCAGCTTGCCGGGGGGGAACTATGGCCACACCTTC. Protein sequence: CGTSLPGGNYGHTF. Using reference TRBV5-1 and TRBJ1-2 for the parts outside the CDR3, the full variable domain is KAGVTQTPRYLIKTRGQQVTLSCSPISGHRSVSWYQQTPGQGLQFLFEYFSETQRNKGNFPGRFSGRQFSNSRSEMNVSTLELGDSALYLCGTSLPGGNYGHTFGSGTRLTVV.

As to this clonotype: At one end, the junction sequence differs from germline, possibly due to a read error. V gene TRBV5-1 combines with J gene TRBJ2-7; 9 positions match TRBD2. This CDR3 region has 16 residues. CDR1 and CDR2 from the germline V gene are SGHRS and YFSETQ. The CDR3 sequence is CGSQPGASGNNYDQHF. CDR3 sequence (DNA): TGCGGCAGCCAGCCTGGGGCTAGCGGGAACAACTACGACCAGCACTTC.

Comments on this clonotype: At one end, the junction sequence differs from germline, possibly due to a read error. The genes are TRBV20-1 and TRBJ2-7, with 7 nucleotides matching TRBD2. Germline V lookup: CDR1 DFQATT, CDR2 SNEGSKA (reference sequence). The CDR3 covers 14 residues. CDR3 sequence reads: CSAEGAGEGYEKYF. DNA of the CDR3: TGCAGTGCTGAAGGCGCGGGAGAGGGCTACGAGAAGTACTTC.

The V gene is TRBV5-4, the J gene TRBJ2-5; TRBD1 matches 7 bases. Trimming cost V 5 bases and J 3 bases; bases outside gene matches: 10. Germline values: CDR1 SGHNT, CDR2 YYREEE (reference sequence). The CDR3 is made up of 15 amino acids. The CDR3 DNA sequence: TGTGCCAGCAGTCTAAAGGGTCAGGGGGAAGAGACCCAGTACTTC. As protein: CASSLKGQGEETQYF.

Comment on this clonotype: Sequence at one end of the junction differs from germline and may be a read error. This sequence joins TRBV5-1 and TRBJ1-2; no definite D call. Per the germline V gene, CDR1 is SGHRS and CDR2 is YFSETQ. The CDR3 totals 15 residues. This CDR3 is CASCLRENTDYGIPF. As DNA, the CDR3 is TGCGCCAGCTGCTTGAGGGAGAACACGGATTATGGCATCCCCTTC.